Below, 5 T cell receptor beta chains from the same sample are listed, as sequenced in a study of blood T cell repertoires in COVID-19. Using immunoSEQ multiplex PCR, the repertoire was profiled, and TCRdb retains in-frame clones only, with some absent. The repertoire holds about 140,000 clones, roughly 88% seen once, with around 1.9% in the top ten. The sequencing input was peripheral blood. The receptor set was obtained from a man in his 70s with acute or convalescent COVID-19.

The chain recombines TRBV25-1 with TRBJ1-1, with D perhaps matching TRBD1 (6 bases). Germline V CDR1 and CDR2: MGHDK, SYGVNS. Trimming cost V 2 bases and J 4 bases, with 11 bases left between them. The CDR3 is 14 amino acids. The CDR3 nucleotides are TGTGCCAGCAGTGAAACAGGGACGGGCACTGAAGCTTTCTTT. This sequence encodes CASSETGTGTEAFF.

The CDR3 region is CSSGQGLTNTEAFF. DNA of the CDR3: TGCAGCTCCGGACAGGGCCTCACTAACACTGAAGCTTTCTTT. The chain has TRBV29-1 and TRBJ1-1, with 8 bases fitting TRBD1. The V segment lost 8 bases and the J segment 2 bases; nucleotides outside the gene matches: 10. Per the germline V gene, CDR1 is SQVTM and CDR2 is ANQGSEA. The CDR3 runs to 14 residues.

The gene calls are TRBV30 and TRBJ1-2; D possibly corresponds to TRBD1 (5 bases). The germline gives CDR1 GTSNPN, CDR2 SVGIG (reference sequence). V lost 2 bases and J 8 bases, leaving 12 bases between the germline ends. The CDR3 runs to 12 residues. Here the CDR3 reads CAWSPSGQGYTF. The CDR3 nucleotides are TGTGCCTGGAGTCCGTCAGGGCAAGGCTACACCTTC.

This clone has a single count. The chain combines TRBV24-1 with TRBJ1-2, with 11 nucleotides matching TRBD1. The CDR3 is 14 amino acids. Germline lookup yields CDR1 KGHDR and CDR2 SFDVKD. Trimming took 3 bases from V and 4 from J; bases not matched to a gene: 0. CDR3 region: CATSDGQGAYGYTF. CDR3 DNA: TGTGCCACCAGTGATGGACAGGGGGCCTATGGCTACACCTTC.

The chain recombines TRBV27 with TRBJ1-5, with TRBD1 matching over 7 bases. The CDR3 length is 15 residues. V trimming: 5 bases; J trimming: 2 bases; junction bases outside the gene matches: 6. Germline CDR1 MNHEY, CDR2 SMNVEV (reference sequence). The CDR3 DNA reads TGTGCCAGCAGTACCAGGGGGAAGGGCAATCAGCCCCAGCATTTT. Protein: CASSTRGKGNQPQHF.